This T cell receptor (beta chain) appears in the sequencing data of a study of OX40 agonist ivuxolimab in advanced cancers. Study-level information: People who had prior anti-PD-1, anti-PD-L1 or anti-CTLA-4 therapy could take part, and 40% had some.

There are 10 residues in the CDR3. Per germline, CDR1 GTSNPN and CDR2 SVGIG (reference sequence). V was cut by 5 bases and J by 3 bases, with 4 bases left in between. The protocol was immunoSEQ multiplex PCR, while the TCRdb copy is restricted to in-frame clones and leaves out a portion. The sample has tens of thousands of clones; more than 70% are singletons. Study-wide findings and caveats: On average, CD8+ T cells had more expanded clones than CD4+. Low clonal expansion, among the lowest seen, marked partial responders at 0.1-3.0 mg/kg. There was clonal expansion of CD4+ and CD8+ blood T cells by week 6 at 0.1 to 3.0 mg/kg.

Note on this clone: Its antigen remains unidentified.

Sequencing was performed on CD4+ or CD8+ T cells sorted from blood, taken in a trial of the OX40 agonist ivuxolimab. This clonotype was obtained from an adult with an advanced solid tumor such as melanoma, head and neck, liver or kidney cancer. J is TRBJ1-2 and V is TRBV30; D not certain. CDR3 region: CAWFDYGYTF. DNA of the CDR3: TGTGCCTGGTTTGACTATGGCTACACCTTC.